The rows below give T cell receptor beta chains drawn from one sample of a study of blood T cells in healthy people across ages. TCRdb passed the 5' RACE reads through MiXCR, listing each CDR3 protein once. The sample lists hundreds of thousands of distinct CDR3 sequences, about a third occurring once. The source material was blood. All receptors derive from a woman over 75 in good health. Each CDR3 is given with its conserved first and last residue. Fields, in order: clone size, V gene, D gene, CDR3 length, J gene, CDR3 protein, CDR3 DNA. The D gene is left open where the match is weak. Part of the rows lack a size; the others show once, few, many or a class for expanded clones.

>.|TRBV12-3/TRBV12-4|.|16|TRBJ2-7
CASSFRRGVVIYEQYF
TGTGCCAGCAGTTTCAGAAGGGGGGTAGTTATTTACGAGCAGTACTTC
>many|TRBV20-1|TRBD2|16|TRBJ2-5
CSASQNGLAEGETQYF
TGCAGTGCTAGTCAGAATGGACTAGCGGAGGGAGAGACCCAGTACTTC
>.|TRBV20-1|.|14|TRBJ1-1
CSAREWTTDTEAFF
TGCAGTGCTAGAGAGTGGACGACGGACACTGAAGCTTTCTTT
>many|TRBV7-9|.|13|TRBJ1-1
CASSFNRGTEAFF
TGTGCCAGCAGCTTCAACAGAGGTACTGAAGCTTTCTTT
>.|TRBV3-1|.|14|TRBJ2-2
CASSQEPATGGLFF
TGTGCCAGCAGCCAAGAGCCGGCTACCGGGGGGCTGTTTTTT
>.|TRBV4-1|TRBD2|13|TRBJ2-7
CASSQVLAGRLYF
TGCGCCAGCAGCCAAGTACTAGCGGGGCGGCTGTACTTC
>.|TRBV7-2|TRBD2|14|TRBJ2-1
CASKRLAGGFEQFF
TGTGCCAGCAAGAGGCTAGCGGGGGGTTTTGAGCAGTTCTTC
>many|TRBV7-2|.|12|TRBJ1-5
CASSSGSGPQHF
TGTGCCAGCAGCTCGGGGTCGGGGCCCCAGCATTTT
>many|TRBV12-3/TRBV12-4|TRBD1|16|TRBJ2-7
CASSFGTESFPYEQYF
TGTGCCAGCAGTTTCGGGACAGAAAGTTTCCCCTACGAGCAGTACTTC
>many|TRBV6-1|.|12|TRBJ2-3
CATRLLTDTQYF
TGTGCCACTAGACTCCTCACAGATACGCAGTATTTT
>.|TRBV11-3|.|15|TRBJ2-3
CASSFDSSSTDTQYF
TGTGCCAGCAGCTTCGACAGTAGTAGCACAGATACGCAGTATTTT
>.|TRBV6-1|TRBD2|18|TRBJ2-3
CASTTSGLAGGPTDTQYF
TGTGCCAGCACCACCTCGGGACTAGCGGGGGGGCCGACAGATACGCAGTATTTT
>many|TRBV18|.|14|TRBJ1-1
CASSPLTVNTEAFF
TGTGCCAGCTCCCCACTCACAGTGAACACTGAAGCTTTCTTT
>many|TRBV7-2|TRBD1|18|TRBJ2-6
CASSAPGQSFSGANVLTF
TGTGCCAGCAGCGCCCCGGGACAGTCCTTCTCTGGGGCCAACGTCCTGACTTTC
>.|TRBV27|.|15|TRBJ2-3
CASASFQGGTDTQYF
TGTGCCAGCGCCTCTTTCCAAGGGGGCACAGATACGCAGTATTTT
>many|TRBV10-3|.|13|TRBJ1-2
CAISETGLAGYTF
TGTGCCATCAGTGAGACAGGGTTAGCTGGCTACACCTTC
>.|TRBV5-1|.|11|TRBJ2-7
CASRRGHEQYF
TGCGCCAGCAGGAGGGGCCACGAGCAGTACTTC
>.|TRBV15|TRBD2|17|TRBJ2-3
CATSRDGLAGPTDTQYF
TGTGCCACCAGCAGAGATGGGCTAGCGGGGCCCACAGATACGCAGTATTTT
>.|TRBV20-1|.|11|TRBJ1-1
CSADIGGTAFF
TGCAGTGCGGATATAGGCGGGACTGCTTTCTTT
>.|TRBV9|.|14|TRBJ1-2
CASSPAQGHYGYTF
TGTGCCAGCAGCCCGGCTCAGGGACACTATGGCTACACCTTC
>many|TRBV10-3|.|12|TRBJ1-1
CAISVSGSKAFF
TGTGCCATCAGTGTCTCAGGGTCGAAAGCTTTCTTT
>many|TRBV9|.|14|TRBJ2-3
CASSFRPDTDTQYF
TGTGCCAGCAGCTTTCGTCCGGACACAGATACGCAGTATTTT
>.|TRBV5-8|TRBD2|20|TRBJ2-1
CASGLIFGLAGARGHNEQFF
TGTGCCAGCGGCCTAATATTTGGACTAGCGGGGGCCCGGGGCCACAATGAGCAGTTCTTC
>few|TRBV11-2|TRBD2|14|TRBJ2-5
CASSIRTSGGEQYF
TGTGCCAGCAGCATACGGACTAGCGGGGGGGAGCAGTACTTC
>many|TRBV6-6|.|17|TRBJ2-1
CASSYTPVRSSYNEQFF
TGTGCCAGCAGTTACACCCCTGTCAGGAGCTCCTACAATGAGCAGTTCTTC
>.|TRBV6-4|TRBD2|16|TRBJ2-1
CASSGLAGSGYNEQFF
TGTGCCAGCAGCGGGCTAGCGGGATCTGGGTACAATGAGCAGTTCTTC
>few|TRBV19|.|14|TRBJ1-1
CASSIQAANTEAFF
TGTGCCAGTAGTATCCAGGCTGCGAACACTGAAGCTTTCTTT